These 21 T cell receptor beta chains originate from one sample sequenced in a study of human T cells and chemical hapten exposure. TCRdb processed the RACE reads anew with MiXCR; each CDR3 protein has one entry. The sample shows around 300,000 distinct CDR3 sequences, approximately 5.8% of them seen only once. Sample time point: pre-sensitization, week 0. Treatment noted: therapeutic diphenylcyclopropenone sensitization with weekly scalp DPC. Sequencing was performed on whole blood, taken in connection with sensitization to the hapten diphenylcyclopropenone (DPC). Source of these receptors: a woman between 18 and 29 years old with alopecia areata. Some clones in this sample may be carry-over from other donors' samples.

This clonotype was picked up many times. This chain links TRBV5-1 with TRBJ2-3; tentative D call: TRBD2 (5 bases). CDR1 and CDR2 (germline): SGHRS, YFSETQ. CDR3 size: 17 residues. The V gene lost 1 base and the J gene lost 1 base, with 16 bases spanning the gap. The CDR3 DNA is TGCGCCAGCAGCTTGTGGCGGAGTGGCGGGCGCACAGATACGCAGTATTTT. Translated, it gives CASSLWRSGGRTDTQYF.

This clonotype was seen many times. The chain combines TRBV2 with TRBJ1-3; D not certain. From germline, CDR1 is SNHLY and CDR2 FYNNEI. Trimming took off 5 bases at V and 4 bases at J, with 6 bases between the two ends. The CDR3 covers 12 residues. This CDR3 is CASSQQGNTIYF. For the CDR3, the DNA is TGTGCCAGCAGTCAACAGGGAAACACCATATATTTT.

This clonotype was counted only a few times. DNA for the CDR3: TGTGCCAGCAGCCCCCAAGGACAGGGACGCAATCAGCCCCAGCATTTT. Amino acid sequence: CASSPQGQGRNQPQHF. The chain employs TRBV7-2 and TRBJ1-5; 8 bases are shared with TRBD1. After removal of 5 bases from V and 2 bases from J, the junction contained 8 bases not matched to a gene. Germline CDR1 is SGHTA and CDR2 is FQGNSA. This CDR3 contains 16 residues.

The rearrangement uses TRBV14 and TRBJ1-1, with 7 bases that match TRBD1. The CDR3 contains 12 residues. With 4 bases clipped from V and 7 bases from J, the junction kept 3 bases outside the gene matches. The germline V gene encodes CDR1 SGHDN and CDR2 FVKESK. As DNA, the CDR3 is TGTGCCAGCAGCCTCACAGGGGTTGAAGCTTTCTTT. Translation: CASSLTGVEAFF.

This clonotype was found a few times. The chain links TRBV6-5 to TRBJ2-6, with D hard to call. Germline CDR1 and CDR2: MNHEY and SVGAGI. V lost 2 bases, J lost 0 bases, and 5 bases lay in between. This CDR3 contains 15 residues. The CDR3 sequence: CASSYGYSGANVLTF. In DNA, the CDR3 is TGTGCCAGCAGTTACGGTTACTCTGGGGCCAACGTCCTGACTTTC.

This clonotype was seen many times. This chain uses TRBV27 with TRBJ2-1; 13 bases fit TRBD2. The CDR3 is 16 amino acids. Germline CDR1 reads MNHEY; CDR2 reads SMNVEV (reference sequence). The junction had 8 bases not matched to a gene; V was cut back by 3 bases and J by 9 bases. CDR3 sequence: CASSLTTSGGPGEQFF. DNA of the CDR3: TGTGCCAGCAGTTTGACGACTAGCGGGGGGCCAGGTGAGCAGTTCTTC.

This clonotype was seen only a few times. The J gene is TRBJ1-3, the V gene TRBV6-5; D is undetermined. Trimming pared 0 bases from V and 2 bases from J, leaving 2 bases between. Germline CDR1 is MNHEY and CDR2 is SVGAGI. The CDR3 is 13 residues long. The CDR3: CASSYSTGNTIYF. As DNA, the CDR3 is TGTGCCAGCAGTTACTCGACTGGAAACACCATATATTTT.

Only a few counts were recorded for this clonotype. The chain employs TRBV20-1 and TRBJ2-1; maybe TRBD1 (5 bases). The CDR3 consists of 19 residues. The V end lost 0 bases, the J end lost 0 bases, and 21 bases lay between the germline ends. Germline V gene data show CDR1 as DFQATT and CDR2 as SNEGSKA (reference sequence). CDR3 region: CSARDATTREGGSYNEQFF. DNA of the CDR3: TGCAGTGCTAGAGATGCGACGACCAGGGAAGGCGGCTCCTACAATGAGCAGTTCTTC.

There are a few counts of this clonotype. The chain recombines TRBV29-1 with TRBJ1-1; D is unclear. Germline loops: CDR1 SQVTM, CDR2 ANQGSEA. This CDR3 contains 11 residues. The V gene lost 2 bases and the J gene lost 10 bases, with 11 bases spanning the gap. The CDR3 bases are TGCAGCGTTGAAAGTCGATGGGGAGCTTTCTTT. This translates into CSVESRWGAFF.

This clonotype was observed a handful of times. V usage is TRBV7-3 and J usage is TRBJ2-1; possibly TRBD1 for D (6 bases). The V end lost 5 bases, the J end lost 8 bases, and 10 bases lay between the germline ends. Germline assignment: CDR1 SGHTA and CDR2 FQGTGA. This CDR3 has 12 residues. This CDR3 reads CASSARGYEQFF. The CDR3 DNA reads TGTGCCAGCAGCGCCAGGGGATATGAGCAGTTCTTC. The whole variable domain, remainder taken from reference TRBV7-3 and TRBJ2-1, is GAGVSQTPSNKVTEKGKYVELRCDPISGHTALYWYRQSLGQGPEFLIYFQGTGAADDSGLPNDRFFAVRPEGSVSTLKIQRTERGDSAVYLCASSARGYEQFFGPGTRLTVL.

This clonotype was seen many times. The V call is TRBV5-1, the J call TRBJ2-7, with a possible D match to TRBD2 (6 bases). The germline V gene encodes CDR1 SGHRS and CDR2 YFSETQ. Trimming shortened V by 0 bases and J by 2 bases, and 12 bases separated the two germline ends. This CDR3 is 15 amino acids long. CDR3 coding DNA: TGCGCCAGCAGCTTGGTCGGGAGCTTTACCTACGAGCAGTACTTC. Translation: CASSLVGSFTYEQYF.

This clonotype has a count of ten or more. This chain joins TRBV10-3 and TRBJ1-1; D perhaps matches TRBD1 (6 bases). The CDR3 contains 13 residues. Trimming removed 7 bases from V and 0 bases from J, with 9 bases in between. Per the germline V gene, CDR1 is ENHRY and CDR2 is SYGVKD. In DNA, the CDR3 is TGTGCCATCAAGGACAGAATGAACACTGAAGCTTTCTTT. Amino acid sequence: CAIKDRMNTEAFF.

This clonotype was seen ten or more times. The rearrangement links TRBV21-1 to TRBJ2-3; no DNA check was done on the table's D call, TRBD1. TRBV21-1 is flagged as a pseudogene. The CDR3 runs to 18 residues. As DNA, the CDR3 is TGTGCCAGCAGCAAAGTCTTGGGACACACCATTTTCACAGATACGCAGTATTTT. Protein product: CASSKVLGHTIFTDTQYF.

This clonotype was detected only a few times. This CDR3 reads CASSLPGDTQYF. The DNA for the CDR3 is TGTGCCAGCAGCTTGCCGGGTGATACGCAGTATTTT. The chain joins TRBV7-3 to TRBJ2-3; D gene uncertain. Germline V lookup: CDR1 SGHTA, CDR2 FQGTGA. V dropped 3 bases and J dropped 6 bases, with 7 bases sitting between them. The CDR3 is 12 amino acids. Together with reference TRBV7-3 and TRBJ2-3, the CDR3 gives the full variable domain: GAGVSQTPSNKVTEKGKYVELRCDPISGHTALYWYRQSLGQGPEFLIYFQGTGAADDSGLPNDRFFAVRPEGSVSTLKIQRTERGDSAVYLCASSLPGDTQYFGPGTRLTVL.

This rearrangement joins TRBV28 to TRBJ1-5; possibly TRBD1 for D (5 bases). The CDR3 covers 13 residues. The V end lost 3 bases, the J end lost 5 bases, and 8 bases lay between the germline ends. Germline CDR1 reads MDHEN; CDR2 reads SYDVKM. CDR3 residues: CASSFLRDQPQHF. Written as DNA, the CDR3 is TGTGCCAGCAGTTTTCTCAGGGATCAGCCCCAGCATTTT.

This clonotype was seen a few times. This sequence joins TRBV7-2 and TRBJ1-1; D call uncertain. V was shortened by 4 bases and J by 8 bases, with 11 bases between the two germline ends. The CDR3 consists of 12 residues. The germline gives CDR1 SGHTA, CDR2 FQGNSA. CDR3 amino acids: CASSSTRVEAFF. The CDR3 DNA reads as TGTGCCAGCAGCTCAACCCGTGTAGAAGCTTTCTTT.

This clonotype was detected a few times. CDR3 protein: CASSSTGNKNIQYF. DNA for the CDR3: TGTGCCAGCAGTTCCACCGGGAATAAAAACATTCAGTACTTC. The chain uses TRBV11-2 and TRBJ2-4; D might be TRBD2 (5 bases). There are 14 residues in the CDR3. Per the germline V gene, CDR1 is SGHAT and CDR2 is FQNNGV. Trimming left V 6 bases short and J 4 bases short, with 13 bases between. Supplemented by reference TRBV11-2 and TRBJ2-4, the full variable domain reads EAGVAQSPRYKIIEKRQSVAFWCNPISGHATLYWYQQILGQGPKLLIQFQNNGVVDDSQLPKDRFSAERLKGVDSTLKIQPAKLEDSAVYLCASSSTGNKNIQYFGAGTRLSVL.

This clonotype has a handful of counts. J is TRBJ1-2 and V is TRBV7-2; tentatively, D is TRBD1 (6 bases). Germline CDR1 reads SGHTA; CDR2 reads FQGNSA. This CDR3 spans 15 amino acids. V was cut by 0 bases and J by 5 bases, with 13 bases left in between. The CDR3 loop reads CASSLASAGAYGYTF. In DNA form, the CDR3 reads TGTGCCAGCAGCTTAGCGTCGGCAGGGGCTTATGGCTACACCTTC.

Note on this clonotype: A read error may produce the germline difference seen at one junction end. The V and J genes are TRBV9 and TRBJ2-7; maybe TRBD2 (6 bases). This CDR3 comprises 13 residues. CDR1 is SGDLS, CDR2 YYNGEE, per germline. CDR3 loop: CPSSLTAGYEQYF. The DNA for the CDR3 is TGTCCCAGCAGCTTAACCGCGGGGTACGAGCAGTACTTC.

This clonotype was seen ten or more times. This chain connects TRBV3-1 to TRBJ2-3, with D perhaps matching TRBD2 (6 bases). CDR1 and CDR2 (germline): LGHDT, YNNKEL (reference sequence). Trimming cost V 5 bases and J 2 bases, with 14 bases left between them. This CDR3 has 15 residues. The CDR3 spells CASSFWDSHTDTQYF. The CDR3 DNA sequence: TGTGCCAGCAGCTTTTGGGACTCCCACACAGATACGCAGTATTTT.

This chain links TRBV29-1 with TRBJ2-1; D unclear. This CDR3 has 14 residues. Deletions cut 2 bases from V and 5 bases from J, with 13 bases between. Per germline, CDR1 SQVTM and CDR2 ANQGSEA. The CDR3 is CSVESIRSNNEQFF. For the CDR3, the DNA is TGCAGCGTTGAAAGCATCCGCAGTAACAATGAGCAGTTCTTC.